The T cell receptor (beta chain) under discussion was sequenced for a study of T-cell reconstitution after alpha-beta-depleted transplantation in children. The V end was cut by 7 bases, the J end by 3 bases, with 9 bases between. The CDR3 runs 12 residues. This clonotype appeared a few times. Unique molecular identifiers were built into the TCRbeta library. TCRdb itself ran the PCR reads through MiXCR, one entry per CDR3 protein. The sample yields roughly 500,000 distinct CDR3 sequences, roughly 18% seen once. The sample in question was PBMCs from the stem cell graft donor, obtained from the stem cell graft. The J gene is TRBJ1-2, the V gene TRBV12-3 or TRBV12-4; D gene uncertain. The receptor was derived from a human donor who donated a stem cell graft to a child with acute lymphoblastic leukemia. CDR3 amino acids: CASTPGDYGYTF. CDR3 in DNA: TGTGCCAGCACCCCGGGCGACTATGGCTACACCTTC.